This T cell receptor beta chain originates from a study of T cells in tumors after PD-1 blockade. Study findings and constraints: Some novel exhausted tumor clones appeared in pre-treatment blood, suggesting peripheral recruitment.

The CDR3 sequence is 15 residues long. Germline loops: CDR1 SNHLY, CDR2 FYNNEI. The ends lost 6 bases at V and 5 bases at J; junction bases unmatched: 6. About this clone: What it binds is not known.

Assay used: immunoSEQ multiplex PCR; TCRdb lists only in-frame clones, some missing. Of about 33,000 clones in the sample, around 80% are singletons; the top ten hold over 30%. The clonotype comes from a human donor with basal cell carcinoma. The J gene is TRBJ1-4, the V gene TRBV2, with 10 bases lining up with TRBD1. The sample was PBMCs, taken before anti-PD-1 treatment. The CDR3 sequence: CASRRLGQGNEKLFF. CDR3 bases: TGTGCCAGCAGACGGTTGGGACAGGGGAATGAAAAACTGTTTTTT. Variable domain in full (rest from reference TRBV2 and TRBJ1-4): EPEVTQTPSHQVTQMGQEVILRCVPISNHLYFYWYRQILGQKVEFLVSFYNNEISEKSEIFDDQFSVERPDGSNFTLKIRSTKLEDSAMYFCASRRLGQGNEKLFFGSGTQLSVL.